The subject of this entry is one TCR beta chain. Transcripts of RNA were the source for amplifying TCR beta CDR3 regions. A first-round RT-PCR used HTBI primers, followed by a second-round multiplex PCR. TCRdb re-derived calls from the multiplex PCR reads in MiXCR, one entry per CDR3 protein. This sample has about 400,000 distinct CDR3 sequences, with roughly 21% found just once. Exclusion covered patients with other autoimmune diseases or uncontrolled infections (as well as pregnancy or lactation). V lost 1 base, J lost 3 bases, and 19 bases lay in between. Looked up from germline, CDR1 is KGHSH and CDR2 is LQKENI. This CDR3 is built from 17 residues. This sample was included in a study of Graves' ophthalmopathy and Graves' hyperthyroidism.

Sequencing used peripheral blood. The TCR was taken from a young woman with stable Graves' hyperthyroidism. V and J are TRBV18 and TRBJ2-7; D unresolved. CDR3 sequence (DNA): TGTGCCAGCTCACCACAGTCCTTAAAGACGGATATCTACGAGCAGTACTTC. Translation: CASSPQSLKTDIYEQYF.